A selection of T cell receptor beta chains follows, all from one sample in a study of cytomegalovirus exposure and HLA in healthy donors. Here immunoSEQ multiplex PCR was the method, and the copy in TCRdb shows in-frame clones only, minus some. The table has roughly 79,000 clones, around 92% seen once. Sequencing was carried out using PBMCs. These receptors all come from a young man in good health and CMV-seronegative. The CDR3 runs from the conserved cysteine through the conserved F or W. The D gene is left open where the match is weak. Clone size is stated in some rows and not others, as once, few, many or a class when expanded.

j_call	v_call	d_call	clone_size	cdr3_nt	cdr3_aa
TRBJ1-5	TRBV7-2	TRBD1	-	TGTGCCAGCAGCCGACGGACAGGGGTGGATAGGAGCAATCAGCCCCAGCATTTT	CASSRRTGVDRSNQPQHF
TRBJ1-2	TRBV9	TRBD1	-	TGTGCCAGCAGCGCCAGCGGACAGGGCCCGAGTGGCTACACCTTC	CASSASGQGPSGYTF
TRBJ1-4	TRBV5-1	TRBD1	-	TGCGCCAGCAGCCCTGGGGGACAGGCGACCCCAACTAATGAAAAACTGTTTTTT	CASSPGGQATPTNEKLFF
TRBJ2-1	TRBV29-1	TRBD2	-	TGCAGCGTTGTAGGCCTAGCGGGAGGTGTTGAGCAGTTCTTC	CSVVGLAGGVEQFF
TRBJ2-1	TRBV19	TRBD2	-	TGTGCCAGTAGTTCGGGACTAGCGGATTACAATGAGCAGTTCTTC	CASSSGLADYNEQFF
TRBJ1-5	TRBV6-1	-	once	TGTGCCAGCTTGGTTCAGGGGCGAGGCAATCAGCCCCAGCATTTT	CASLVQGRGNQPQHF
TRBJ2-2	TRBV7-7	-	-	TGTGCTAGCAGCTTACAGGGCCCGAACACCGGGGAGCTGTTTTTT	CASSLQGPNTGELFF
TRBJ2-7	TRBV4-2	TRBD1	-	TGTGCCAGCAGCCAAGGGATGGACAGGGTGAGCTCCTACGAGCAGTACTTC	CASSQGMDRVSSYEQYF
TRBJ1-2	TRBV2	TRBD1	-	TGTGCCAGCAGGCCGACGGCAGGGGGAGGTTTGCGAGGCTACACCTTC	CASRPTAGGGLRGYTF
TRBJ1-2	TRBV5-6	TRBD1	-	TGTGCCAGCAGCTTAAGTTCGGGACAGGAATTAAGCTTTTACTATGGCTACACCTTC	CASSLSSGQELSFYYGYTF
TRBJ2-7	TRBV6-5	-	-	TGTGCCAGCAGTTACTCGGACAATGCCTACGAGCAGTACTTC	CASSYSDNAYEQYF
TRBJ1-2	TRBV4-3	-	-	TGCGCCAGCAGCGCTCAGGGTTTGTCCACTAACTATGGCTACACCTTC	CASSAQGLSTNYGYTF
TRBJ2-5	TRBV4-1	TRBD2	-	TGCGCCAGCCAGGCGGGACTAGCGGACTCTACCCAGTACTTC	CASQAGLADSTQYF
TRBJ1-2	TRBV10-3	-	once	TGTGCCATCAAAGGGGGGGGTAATGGCTACACCTTC	CAIKGGGNGYTF
TRBJ1-5	TRBV6-5	-	-	TGTGCCAGCAGTTACGGGGGGGGGCCCCAGCATTTT	CASSYGGGPQHF
TRBJ2-7	TRBV7-9	-	few	TGTGCCAGCAGCTACGTCCGGGCCTACGAGCAGTACTTC	CASSYVRAYEQYF
TRBJ2-3	TRBV6-6	TRBD2	-	TGTGCCAGCAGTAGACTAGCGGGACTCACAGATACGCAGTATTTT	CASSRLAGLTDTQYF
TRBJ2-1	TRBV11-3	TRBD2	-	TGTGCCAGCAGCGCCCCTAGAAGCGGGAGGGCCGGGTCCTACAATGAGCAGTTCTTC	CASSAPRSGRAGSYNEQFF
TRBJ2-3	TRBV11-3	-	once	TGTGCCAGCAGCCCCCGCGGGAAAACAGATACGCAGTATTTT	CASSPRGKTDTQYF
TRBJ1-2	TRBV7-8	TRBD1	-	TGTGCCAGCAGCTTTTTGACAGGGGCGTATGGCTACACCTTC	CASSFLTGAYGYTF